This TCR beta chain was found in a study of early T cells in non-severe SARS-CoV-2 infection. The wider study: Chains were unpaired, as sequencing was done on bulk RNA from unsorted whole blood. Study-wide points: VDJdb matching favored anti-spike CD8 responses, missing private and CD4 specificities.

The library protocol tagged individual cDNA molecules with unique molecular identifiers. TCRdb re-called the 5' RACE reads through MiXCR, storing one row per CDR3 protein. The sample has roughly 46,000 distinct CDR3 sequences, approximately 9% seen once; the top ten hold approximately 5.3%. In the case of this clonotype: Its cognate antigen is unknown.

The CDR3 sequence is 13 residues long. V was clipped by 3 bases and J by 2 bases, with 9 bases between them. Germline V gene lookup returns CDR1 SGHRS and CDR2 YFSETQ. This chain connects TRBV5-1 to TRBJ2-7; D uncertain. The sample in question was whole blood, obtained at baseline. The sequence was collected from an adult who was a healthcare worker with PCR-confirmed SARS-CoV-2 infection or an uninfected control (not recorded which). CDR3 sequence (DNA): TGCGCCAGCAGCTCCGACGGAGCCTACGAGCAGTACTTC. Its translation is CASSSDGAYEQYF. The entire variable domain, with the rest obtained from reference TRBV5-1 and TRBJ2-7, is as follows: KAGVTQTPRYLIKTRGQQVTLSCSPISGHRSVSWYQQTPGQGLQFLFEYFSETQRNKGNFPGRFSGRQFSNSRSEMNVSTLELGDSALYLCASSSDGAYEQYFGPGTRLTVT.